The source of this TCR beta chain is a study of PD-1 blockade in mismatch repair-deficient tumors. Study in general: All were previously treated, progressing patients with over 9 mismatch repair-deficient cancer types. General study results and limits: Tumor-resident clones, often absent from pretreatment blood, expanded after pembrolizumab and then contracted.

CDR1 is LNHNV and CDR2 is YYDKDF in the germline V gene (reference sequence). CDR3 length: 14 amino acids. The V and J ends lost 3 bases and 0 bases respectively, with 7 bases between them. Worth noting for this clone: Its antigen is unidentified.

The protocol was immunoSEQ multiplex PCR, while the TCRdb copy is restricted to in-frame clones and leaves out a portion. The sample includes more than 50,000 clones, around 88% of them seen just once. TCRs were sequenced from a few patients responding to pembrolizumab. The TCR originated in an adult with mismatch repair-deficient cancer. Sequencing was performed on peripheral blood, taken 52 weeks after starting pembrolizumab. V and J are TRBV15 and TRBJ2-3; a weak D match, TRBD1 (5 bases). CDR3 region: CATSRDKSTDTQYF. The CDR3 nucleotides are TGTGCCACCAGCAGGGACAAAAGCACAGATACGCAGTATTTT.